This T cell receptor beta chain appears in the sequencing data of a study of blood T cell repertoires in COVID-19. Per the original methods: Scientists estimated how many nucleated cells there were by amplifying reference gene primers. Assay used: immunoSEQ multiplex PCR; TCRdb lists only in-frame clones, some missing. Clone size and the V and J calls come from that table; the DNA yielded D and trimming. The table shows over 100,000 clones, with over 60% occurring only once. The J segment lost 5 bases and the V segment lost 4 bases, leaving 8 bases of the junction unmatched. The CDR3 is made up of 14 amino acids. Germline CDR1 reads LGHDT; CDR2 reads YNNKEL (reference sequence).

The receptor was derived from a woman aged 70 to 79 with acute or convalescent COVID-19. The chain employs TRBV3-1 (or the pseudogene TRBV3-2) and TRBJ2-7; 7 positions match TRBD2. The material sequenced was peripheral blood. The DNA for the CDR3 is TGTGCCAGCAGCCGGGGGGGAAGGGGTCACGAGCAGTACTTC. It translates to CASSRGGRGHEQYF.